The 23 T cell receptor beta chains given below trace back to one sample, sequenced in a study of blood T cell repertoires in COVID-19. Libraries were prepared by immunoSEQ multiplex PCR; TCRdb keeps only in-frame clonotypes and omits some of them. The sample holds about 160,000 clones, approximately 80% seen once. The sample consisted of peripheral blood. These receptor sequences come from a woman aged 40-49 years with COVID-19, enrolled during active disease.

CDR3 region: CAIKLAGGPGNEQFF. CDR3 nucleotides: TGTGCCATCAAGTTAGCGGGGGGGCCGGGCAATGAGCAGTTCTTC. The chain joins TRBV10-3 to TRBJ2-1; 11 bases agree with TRBD2. This CDR3 is built from 15 residues. Trimming removed 7 bases from V and 6 bases from J; junction bases left unmatched: 8. Looked up from germline, CDR1 is ENHRY and CDR2 is SYGVKD.

This chain links TRBV4-1 with TRBJ1-1, with D hard to call. Germline V gene sequence: CDR1 MGHRA, CDR2 YSYEKL. Between the trimmed V and J ends, which lost 0 bases and 1 base, there was a span of 12 bases. The CDR3 is made up of 16 amino acids. This chain's CDR3 is CASSQDDGFANTEAFF. CDR3 bases: TGCGCCAGCAGCCAAGATGACGGGTTCGCGAACACTGAAGCTTTCTTT.

J is TRBJ1-5 and V is TRBV19, with D possibly being TRBD1 (5 bases). Per germline, CDR1 LNHDA and CDR2 SQIVND (reference sequence). V gave up 7 bases and J gave up 9 bases, with 16 bases separating them. This CDR3 has 13 residues. The CDR3 nucleotides read TGTGCCAGTACAGCGGGGCTTGGGTGGCCCCAGCATTTT. This codes for CASTAGLGWPQHF.

The chain carries TRBV14 and TRBJ2-1; D perhaps matches TRBD1 (7 bases). The CDR3 has 16 amino acids. V was pared by 6 bases and J by 9 bases, with 24 bases between. Germline V gene sequence: CDR1 SGHDN, CDR2 FVKESK. The CDR3 loop reads CASSYLRQLQGGEQFF. The CDR3 DNA reads as TGTGCCAGCAGTTATCTCAGACAGCTCCAGGGGGGTGAGCAGTTCTTC.

The chain combines TRBV6-1 with TRBJ1-3; D is undetermined. Looked up from germline, CDR1 is MNHNS and CDR2 is SASEGT. The CDR3 loop spans 14 amino acids. Trimming took 3 bases from V and 0 from J, leaving 6 bases between them. CDR3 in amino acids: CASSDVYSGNTIYF. CDR3 coding DNA: TGTGCCAGCAGTGATGTATACTCTGGAAACACCATATATTTT.

CDR3 nucleotides: TGTGCCAGTATCCCGGAGGTCCCCCTAGGGCAAGCTTTCTTT. The encoded protein is CASIPEVPLGQAFF. J is TRBJ1-1 and V is TRBV27; the D is unclear. The germline gives CDR1 MNHEY, CDR2 SMNVEV (reference sequence). V shed 9 bases and J shed 9 bases, with 23 bases lying between them. The CDR3 consists of 14 residues.

V is TRBV10-3 and J is TRBJ2-1, with 11 bases aligning to TRBD2. The junction had 2 bases not matched to a gene; V was cut back by 0 bases and J by 4 bases. Per the germline V gene, CDR1 is ENHRY and CDR2 is SYGVKD. This CDR3 spans 16 amino acids. The CDR3 coding sequence is TGTGCCATCAGTGAGTCGACTAGCGGGACGTACAATGAGCAGTTCTTC. Translated: CAISESTSGTYNEQFF.

The gene calls are TRBV9 and TRBJ2-7; 9 nucleotides align to TRBD2. The CDR3 spans 15 residues. J lost 1 base, V lost 4 bases, and 6 bases had no gene match. Germline CDR1 is SGDLS and CDR2 is YYNGEE. The CDR3 here is CASSPGAGGSYEQYF. CDR3 nucleotide sequence: TGTGCCAGCAGCCCTGGGGCGGGAGGGTCCTACGAGCAGTACTTC.

The V call is TRBV19, the J call TRBJ2-7; tentative D call: TRBD1 (6 bases). Germline values: CDR1 LNHDA, CDR2 SQIVND (reference sequence). Trimming took 10 bases from V and 4 from J, leaving 14 bases between them. The length of the CDR3 is 12 residues. CDR3 DNA: TGTGCCACCGTCGACAGGAATTACGAGCAGTACTTC. Translating it yields CATVDRNYEQYF. Full variable domain (rest looked up from reference TRBV19 and TRBJ2-7): DGGITQSPKYLFRKEGQNVTLSCEQNLNHDAMYWYRQDPGQGLRLIYYSQIVNDFQKGDIAEGYSVSREKKESFPLTVTSAQKNPTAFYLCATVDRNYEQYFGPGTRLTVT.

The chain uses TRBV25-1 and TRBJ1-1, with D perhaps TRBD1 (5 bases). There are 14 residues in the CDR3. V was clipped by 1 base and J by 1 base, with 7 bases between them. Per germline, CDR1 MGHDK and CDR2 SYGVNS. In DNA, the CDR3 is TGTGCCAGCAGTGAATGGGGCGGGAACACTGAAGCTTTCTTT. As protein: CASSEWGGNTEAFF.

V usage is TRBV28 and J usage is TRBJ2-2; 7 bases match TRBD1. V was pared by 5 bases and J by 6 bases, with 6 bases of the junction left unmatched. Per the germline V gene, CDR1 is MDHEN and CDR2 is SYDVKM. CDR3 length: 14 amino acids. CDR3 coding DNA: TGTGCCAGCAGTACGGACAGGTCCGCCGGGGAGCTGTTTTTT. As protein: CASSTDRSAGELFF.

The rearrangement joins TRBV29-1 to TRBJ2-7; 7 positions match TRBD1. CDR3 length equals 15 residues. Germline V gene data show CDR1 as SQVTM and CDR2 as ANQGSEA. Trimming at V came to 4 bases and at J to 3 bases, leaving 12 bases not matched to a gene. CDR3 sequence: CSVAKLTGINYEQYV. The CDR3, as DNA: TGCAGCGTTGCCAAGTTGACAGGGATAAACTACGAGCAGTACGTC.

CDR3 nucleotide sequence: TGTGCCAGCAGCAGCGGGTCAGGGTTGGGCTACACCTTC. As protein: CASSSGSGLGYTF. The rearrangement uses TRBV5-4 and TRBJ1-2; perhaps TRBD1 as D (5 bases). Per germline, CDR1 SGHNT and CDR2 YYREEE (reference sequence). V lost 4 bases to trimming and J lost 8 bases, with 15 bases between them. This CDR3 region has 13 residues.

The rearrangement joins TRBV5-4 to TRBJ2-1; 11 bases map to TRBD2. The CDR3 sequence is 19 residues long. V gave up 6 bases and J gave up 6 bases; unmatched junction bases: 20. Germline values: CDR1 SGHNT, CDR2 YYREEE (reference sequence). CDR3 in amino acids: CASNKRASGGPQNLNEQFF. As DNA, the CDR3 is TGTGCCAGCAACAAACGGGCTAGCGGGGGGCCCCAGAATCTCAATGAGCAGTTCTTC.

The chain is built from TRBV10-3 and TRBJ2-3; TRBD2 matches 8 bases. J lost 1 base, V lost 4 bases, and 4 bases had no gene match. This CDR3 comprises 15 residues. The germline V gene encodes CDR1 ENHRY and CDR2 SYGVKD. This CDR3 is CAISAGRGGTDTQYF. The CDR3 DNA follows: TGTGCCATCAGTGCGGGGCGGGGGGGCACAGATACGCAGTATTTT.

The CDR3 DNA sequence: TGTGCCAGCAGTACATGGACAGGGACTGAAGCTTTCTTT. It encodes CASSTWTGTEAFF. The J gene is TRBJ1-1, the V gene TRBV6-5, with 8 nucleotides matching TRBD1. Germline trimming cut 5 bases from V and 5 bases from J; bases unmatched to any gene: 4. The CDR3 has 13 residues. Per the germline V gene, CDR1 is MNHEY and CDR2 is SVGAGI.

This clone came up once. V is TRBV9 and J is TRBJ1-6; 9 nucleotides align to TRBD1. From germline, CDR1 is SGDLS and CDR2 YYNGEE. The V segment lost 1 base and the J segment 14 bases; nucleotides outside the gene matches: 7. The CDR3 is 14 amino acids. The CDR3 nucleotides are TGTGCCAGCAGCGTACTCAGGACAGGGGAGTCCCTCCACTTT. Translation gives CASSVLRTGESLHF.

This clone was observed a few times. V gene TRBV7-9 combines with J gene TRBJ1-1; the D is unclear. The CDR3 spans 14 residues. Trimming pared 7 bases from V and 7 bases from J, leaving 19 bases between. Germline lookup yields CDR1 SEHNR and CDR2 FQNEAQ (reference sequence). For the CDR3, the DNA is TGTGCCAGCATCCTGTCCTCCCGCCGGGTTGAAGCTTTCTTT. This sequence encodes CASILSSRRVEAFF.

This clone was seen just once. The CDR3 is CASSYSGTGTTYEQYF. CDR3 in DNA: TGTGCCAGCAGTTACTCTGGGACAGGCACAACCTACGAGCAGTACTTC. The chain combines TRBV6-5 with TRBJ2-7, with TRBD1 identical over 8 bases. This CDR3 is built from 16 residues. Trimming at V came to 0 bases and at J to 2 bases, leaving 6 bases not matched to a gene. Germline V lookup: CDR1 MNHEY, CDR2 SVGAGI.

V is TRBV2 and J is TRBJ2-7; 9 nucleotides line up with TRBD2. V was clipped by 5 bases and J by 5 bases; unmatched bases: 4. The V gene's germline CDR1 is SNHLY and CDR2 FYNNEI. This CDR3 spans 13 amino acids. CDR3 protein: CASSWRLADEQYF. In nucleotides, the CDR3 is TGTGCCAGCAGTTGGCGACTAGCGGACGAGCAGTACTTC.

V and J are TRBV14 and TRBJ2-5; the match to TRBD2 covers 8 bases. CDR3 length: 16 residues. Germline trimming cut 2 bases from V and 5 bases from J; bases unmatched to any gene: 10. Germline V CDR1 and CDR2: SGHDN, FVKESK. CDR3 sequence reads: CASSQFSGTALETQYF. CDR3 DNA sequence: TGTGCCAGCAGCCAATTTAGCGGGACTGCGCTGGAGACCCAGTACTTC.

This clone was picked up one time. The chain has TRBV6-1 and TRBJ2-3, with 7 bases aligning to TRBD2. V shed 0 bases, J shed 5 bases, and the junction held 2 bases outside the gene matches. CDR3 size: 14 residues. Germline values: CDR1 MNHNS, CDR2 SASEGT. The CDR3 DNA is TGTGCCAGCAGTGAAGCGGGGGGGGTAGATACGCAGTATTTT. Translation gives CASSEAGGVDTQYF.

The J gene is TRBJ2-5, the V gene TRBV7-8, with TRBD2 matching over 13 bases. Germline V gives CDR1 SGHVS, CDR2 FQNEAQ. V lost 4 bases, J lost 4 bases, and 9 bases stayed unmatched. The CDR3 totals 17 residues. The CDR3 reads CASSSYRLAGGRETQYF. CDR3 nucleotides: TGTGCCAGCAGCTCTTACCGACTAGCGGGAGGACGAGAGACCCAGTACTTC.